This TCR beta chain originates from a study of monozygotic twins with inflammatory bowel disease. Overall study findings and caveats: The co-twins with IBD showed lower TCRbeta diversity (inverse Simpson) than their healthy siblings. Differing immunosuppressive treatments may have added variability to patient repertoires.

Regarding this clonotype: Its antigen is not known.

cDNA was made in eight separate reactions per sample. From its re-call of the 5' RACE reads, TCRdb lists each CDR3 protein once, without DNA. This sample's clone table lists 300,000 to 350,000 distinct CDR3 sequences. The germline V gene has CDR1 DFQATT and CDR2 SNEGSKA (reference sequence). The CDR3 is 14 amino acids. The receptor was derived from a human donor with ulcerative colitis or Crohn's disease, or a healthy co-twin of an affected twin (not recorded which). This chain joins TRBV20-1 and TRBJ2-5. The specimen sequenced was blood. Here the CDR3 reads CSARDLWAQETQYF.